Reported below is one T cell receptor beta chain. Measured with immunoSEQ multiplex PCR; TCRdb has only the in-frame clones, and not every one. The sample carries about 66,000 clones, roughly 89% recorded once. This specimen belongs to a study of blood T cell repertoires in COVID-19. Study background: COVID-19 samples from acute and convalescent phases originated in the United States, Italy and Spain. T cells, B-cell-depleted T cells, or PBMCs supplied cDNA or gDNA.

CDR1 and CDR2 from the germline V gene are KGHDR and SFDVKD. The V and J ends lost 5 bases and 2 bases respectively, with 20 bases between them. CDR3 length equals 17 residues. This TCR was recovered from a man between 60 and 75 years old with acute or convalescent COVID-19. The chain joins TRBV24-1 to TRBJ2-5; possible D gene TRBD1, 7 bases. The source material was peripheral blood. Here the CDR3 reads CATSGWGGTALQETQYF. CDR3 bases: TGTGCCACCAGTGGTTGGGGCGGGACAGCGCTACAAGAGACCCAGTACTTC.